Given below is one T cell receptor (beta chain) in context. Recruits, aged roughly 18 to 100 years, lived in approximately 26 US areas. The germline V gene encodes CDR1 SGHVS and CDR2 FQNEAQ. There are 12 residues in the CDR3. Trimming at V came to 6 bases and at J to 8 bases, leaving 2 bases not matched to a gene. The sample originates from a study of blood T cell repertoires in COVID-19. The table came from immunoSEQ multiplex PCR; TCRdb's copy has only in-frame clones and leaves some out. The sample contains some 190,000 clones, roughly 87% of which appear only once. Material for sequencing was PBMCs or T cells enriched from blood (not recorded which). This chain connects TRBV7-8 to TRBJ2-1, with 9 bases fitting TRBD2. This sequence was found in a woman in her forties with acute COVID-19. Here the CDR3 DNA reads TGTGCCAGCAGTAGCGGGAGCTATGAGCAGTTCTTC. Residues: CASSSGSYEQFF.